This T cell receptor beta chain was identified during a study of T cells after yellow fever vaccination. Study overall: Libraries from low-cell-number fractions were prepared with the SMART-Seq v4 Ultra Low Input RNA kit.

Germline assignment: CDR1 KGHSH and CDR2 LQKENI. V lost 6 bases and J 4 bases, leaving 9 bases between the germline ends. CDR3 length equals 12 residues. In its sample, this clonotype was seen many times. TCRdb re-analysed the 5' RACE reads in MiXCR, keeping a single row per CDR3 protein. The table has roughly 320,000 distinct CDR3 sequences, about 10% seen once. This clonotype was obtained from a man aged 18 to 29 who received the YFV17D yellow fever vaccine. The gene calls are TRBV18 and TRBJ1-1, with D possibly being TRBD1 (5 bases). Sequencing was performed on CD4+ T cells sorted from PBMCs, taken 45 days after the yellow fever booster vaccination. The CDR3 sequence is CASSARGTEAFF. CDR3 DNA: TGTGCCAGCTCCGCGAGGGGCACTGAAGCTTTCTTT.